These 17 T cell receptor beta chains were all obtained from the same sample, sequenced in a study of response to subunit inactivated influenza vaccine. One entry per CDR3 protein, called by TCRdb with MiXCR from the RT-PCR reads. Among approximately 730,000 distinct CDR3 sequences listed, 14% were seen once. Sequencing used PBMCs from blood, obtained 14 to 15 days before vaccination. All receptors derive from a man aged 50 or older who received an inactivated influenza vaccine.

V and J are TRBV2 and TRBJ2-5; TRBD1 is a possible D gene (5 bases). The CDR3 length is 14 residues. Per germline, CDR1 SNHLY and CDR2 FYNNEI. Trimming cost V 8 bases and J 3 bases, with 16 bases left between them. The CDR3: CASVGHRGKETQYF. The CDR3 bases are TGTGCCAGCGTAGGTCATAGGGGTAAAGAGACCCAGTACTTC. Filled out from reference TRBV2 and TRBJ2-5, the complete variable domain reads EPEVTQTPSHQVTQMGQEVILRCVPISNHLYFYWYRQILGQKVEFLVSFYNNEISEKSEIFDDQFSVERPDGSNFTLKIRSTKLEDSAMYFCASVGHRGKETQYFGPGTRLLVL.

This clonotype was picked up a small number of times. This chain links TRBV6-1 with TRBJ2-5; the match to TRBD1 covers 12 bases. The CDR3 has 15 amino acids. The J segment lost 9 bases and the V segment lost 2 bases, leaving 7 bases of the junction unmatched. Germline lookup yields CDR1 MNHNS and CDR2 SASEGT. The chain's CDR3 is CASSESGQGAGAQYF. The CDR3, as DNA: TGTGCCAGCAGTGAATCGGGACAGGGGGCCGGGGCCCAGTACTTC.

This clonotype showed up many times. The chain carries TRBV5-5 and TRBJ2-7; TRBD2 agrees at 8 bases. Germline V gives CDR1 SGHKS, CDR2 YYEKEE (reference sequence). The CDR3 has 14 residues. V lost 3 bases to trimming and J lost 2 bases; unmatched junction nucleotides: 4. The CDR3 coding sequence is TGTGCCAGCAGCTCCGTAGCGGGGACCTACGAGCAGTACTTC. Its protein product is CASSSVAGTYEQYF. The full variable domain, in which reference TRBV5-5 and TRBJ2-7 provide the parts outside the CDR3, is DAGVTQSPTHLIKTRGQQVTLRCSPISGHKSVSWYQQVLGQGPQFIFQYYEKEERGRGNFPDRFSARQFPNYSSELNVNALLLGDSALYLCASSSVAGTYEQYFGPGTRLTVT.

The chain has TRBV3-1 and TRBJ1-1; D is undetermined. CDR1 and CDR2 from the germline V gene are LGHDT and YNNKEL (reference sequence). The CDR3 length is 14 residues. V lost 1 base, J lost 6 bases, and 12 bases lay in between. This CDR3 is CASSQVEGSPEAFF. DNA for the CDR3: TGTGCCAGCAGCCAAGTTGAAGGGTCCCCTGAAGCTTTCTTT.

The V call is TRBV5-8, the J call TRBJ1-3; maybe TRBD1 (6 bases). V was pared by 3 bases and J by 3 bases, with 10 bases between. CDR1 is SGHTS, CDR2 YDEGEE, per germline. This CDR3 is 14 amino acids long. This CDR3 reads CASSSGARGNTIYF. DNA of the CDR3: TGTGCCAGCAGCTCGGGGGCGCGTGGAAACACCATATATTTT.

The sample holds many counts of this clonotype. CDR3 amino acids: CASSLLPDGEKLFF. DNA for the CDR3: TGTGCCAGCAGTTTACTCCCCGACGGTGAAAAACTGTTTTTT. This chain uses TRBV12-3 or TRBV12-4 with TRBJ1-4, with D unclear. Trimming cost V 2 bases and J 7 bases, with 11 bases left between them. The CDR3 extends over 14 amino acids.

This clonotype was counted many times. The chain recombines TRBV4-2 with TRBJ1-3; TRBD1 agrees at 7 bases. The CDR3 runs to 15 residues. The V segment lost 4 bases and the J segment 4 bases; nucleotides outside the gene matches: 7. CDR1 and CDR2 from the germline V gene are LGHNA and YNFKEQ. The CDR3: CASSPGTATGNTIYF. The CDR3 coding sequence is TGTGCCAGCAGCCCCGGGACAGCCACAGGAAACACCATATATTTT.

J is TRBJ1-4 and V is TRBV5-1; D is unresolved. V dropped 0 bases and J dropped 10 bases, with 16 bases sitting between them. The CDR3 contains 15 residues. CDR1 and CDR2 from the germline V gene are SGHRS and YFSETQ. The CDR3 DNA reads as TGCGCCAGCAGCTTGGGCGGAGCGACGGAAGGAAAACTGTTTTTT. Translated, it gives CASSLGGATEGKLFF.

This rearrangement joins TRBV9 to TRBJ1-1, with D tentatively TRBD1 (5 bases). Per the germline V gene, CDR1 is SGDLS and CDR2 is YYNGEE. This CDR3 comprises 15 residues. Trimming removed 3 bases at V and 5 bases at J, with 17 bases between. The CDR3 DNA sequence: TGTGCCAGCAGCGAGGGACCCAGGGTGGGGACTGAAGCTTTCTTT. Amino acids: CASSEGPRVGTEAFF.

This clonotype was seen repeatedly, ten times or more. This chain uses TRBV2 with TRBJ2-1; 7 nucleotides line up with TRBD2. The CDR3 is 16 residues long. CDR1 is SNHLY and CDR2 is FYNNEI in the germline V gene. The V segment lost 6 bases and the J segment 2 bases; nucleotides outside the gene matches: 10. CDR3 amino acids: CASRPLASGPYNEQFF. CDR3 nucleotide sequence: TGTGCCAGCAGACCCCTTGCTAGCGGACCCTACAATGAGCAGTTCTTC.

The chain carries TRBV21-1 and TRBJ2-4; the D call in the table, TRBD2, was not verified against the DNA. TRBV21-1 is termed a pseudogene. The CDR3 contains 15 residues. CDR3 sequence reads: CASSKNGGLFVIQYF. The CDR3 bases are TGTGCCAGCAGCAAAAATGGAGGGTTATTCGTCATTCAGTACTTC.

This clonotype was found a few times. CDR3 coding DNA: TGCAGTGCTAGAAGGCTGACGGACATTAATCGGTACGAGCAGTACTTC. Its protein is CSARRLTDINRYEQYF. The chain recombines TRBV20-1 with TRBJ2-7; D is possibly TRBD1 (5 bases). Germline V gene sequence: CDR1 DFQATT, CDR2 SNEGSKA (reference sequence). The CDR3 totals 16 residues. Between the trimmed V and J ends, which lost 2 bases and 4 bases, there was a span of 21 bases.

About this clonotype itself: A much bigger clone sits one base away, suggesting this may be a read error. This chain connects TRBV7-9 to TRBJ2-1; D is unclear. Deletions cut 8 bases from V and 1 base from J, with 12 bases between. Germline V gives CDR1 SEHNR, CDR2 FQNEAQ (reference sequence). The CDR3 contains 14 residues. This CDR3 reads CASGDRASYNEQFF. The CDR3 nucleotides read TGTGCCAGCGGTGACCGAGCTTCCTACAATGAGCAGTTCTTC.

V usage is TRBV20-1 and J usage is TRBJ2-7, with 9 nucleotides matching TRBD1. Germline V CDR1 and CDR2: DFQATT, SNEGSKA (reference sequence). V lost 0 bases, J lost 3 bases, and 6 bases stayed unmatched. CDR3 length: 15 residues. Here the CDR3 DNA reads TGCAGTGCTAGAGATCCCACAGGGGGCTACTACGAGCAGTACTTC. Amino acid sequence: CSARDPTGGYYEQYF.

This clonotype has a handful of counts. CDR3 residues: CASSVGQGPSNEQFF. DNA for the CDR3: TGTGCCAGCAGCGTAGGGCAGGGTCCGAGCAATGAGCAGTTCTTC. This chain joins TRBV9 and TRBJ2-1; tentatively, D is TRBD1 (5 bases). CDR1 and CDR2 (germline): SGDLS, YYNGEE. The CDR3 consists of 15 residues. The V end was cut by 0 bases, the J end by 6 bases, with 13 bases between. Variable domain in full (rest from reference TRBV9 and TRBJ2-1): DSGVTQTPKHLITATGQRVTLRCSPRSGDLSVYWYQQSLDQGLQFLIQYYNGEERAKGNILERFSAQQFPDLHSELNLSSLELGDSALYFCASSVGQGPSNEQFFGPGTRLTVL.

This chain uses TRBV24-1 with TRBJ2-7; 10 positions agree with TRBD1. The trim removed 7 bases at V and 3 bases at J, leaving 23 bases unmatched. Germline-derived CDR1 and CDR2 are KGHDR and SFDVKD. The CDR3 has 20 residues. The DNA for the CDR3 is TGTGCCACCAGCGACAAACCGGGACAGGGGAAATTAAGCACCAACTACGAGCAGTACTTC. Translating gives CATSDKPGQGKLSTNYEQYF.

This clonotype was picked up a small number of times. The V gene is TRBV6-5, the J gene TRBJ2-3; possible D gene TRBD1, 5 bases. Trimming pared 2 bases from V and 3 bases from J, leaving 12 bases between. The CDR3 runs 15 residues. Germline CDR1 MNHEY, CDR2 SVGAGI. The DNA of the CDR3 is TGTGCCAGCAGTTACGGTCCCCAGGGTACAGATACGCAGTATTTT. Its translation is CASSYGPQGTDTQYF.